One T cell receptor (beta chain) is described in this entry. Its specificity is unknown. The entry originates in a study of early T cells in non-severe SARS-CoV-2 infection. In the study overall: Chains were unpaired, as sequencing was done on bulk RNA from unsorted whole blood.

Study findings and constraints: Matching against VDJdb likely underestimated virus-specific expansions, favoring anti-spike CD8.

Unique molecular identifiers tagged individual cDNA molecules. From the 5' RACE reads, TCRdb called clonotypes with MiXCR, one entry per CDR3 protein. The top ten clones hold more than 9% of a sample with about 54,000 distinct CDR3 sequences, about 8% of them seen once. Germline V lookup: CDR1 SGHNT, CDR2 YENEEA. V dropped 5 bases and J dropped 4 bases, with 11 bases sitting between them. This CDR3 spans 14 amino acids. V usage is TRBV11-3 and J usage is TRBJ2-2, with a weak D call TRBD2 (6 bases). Specimen: whole blood, collected at baseline. This receptor was identified in an adult who was a healthcare worker with PCR-confirmed SARS-CoV-2 infection or an uninfected control (not recorded which). CDR3 coding DNA: TGTGCCAGCAGCCAAGCCGGGGGCACCGGGGAGCTGTTTTTT. Amino acids: CASSQAGGTGELFF.